These 21 T cell receptor beta chains were all obtained from the same sample, sequenced in a study of blood T cells in healthy people across ages. Next came a second PCR, run for roughly 7 to 12 cycles, which used a sample-barcoded 5' primer along with a J-beta primer mix. TCRdb reprocessed the 5' RACE reads with MiXCR, giving one entry per CDR3 protein. The sample includes approximately 800,000 distinct CDR3 sequences, about 61% of them seen just once. Source material: blood. The receptors come from a man in his forties in good health.

This clonotype was seen at least ten times. The chain has TRBV7-9 and TRBJ2-7; 8 bases map to TRBD2. The germline V gene has CDR1 SEHNR and CDR2 FQNEAQ (reference sequence). The CDR3 length is 14 residues. V was pared by 5 bases and J by 2 bases, with 5 bases of the junction left unmatched. CDR3 sequence (DNA): TGTGCCAGCAGCCACACGGGAGGGCCCTACGAGCAGTACTTC. Its translation: CASSHTGGPYEQYF.

The rearrangement links TRBV6-5 to TRBJ2-1; D gene ambiguous. Germline CDR1 reads MNHEY; CDR2 reads SVGAGI. The CDR3 spans 13 residues. V gave up 6 bases and J gave up 9 bases, with 15 bases separating them. Here the CDR3 DNA reads TGTGCCAGCAGACCATATCGGCGTACTGAGCAGTTCTTC. It codes for CASRPYRRTEQFF.

The rearrangement joins TRBV20-1 to TRBJ1-5; D ambiguous. Germline values: CDR1 DFQATT, CDR2 SNEGSKA (reference sequence). The CDR3 covers 14 residues. The V and J ends lost 1 base and 1 base respectively, with 8 bases between them. The CDR3 nucleotides read TGCAGTGCTAGAGGTGTAGGGAGCAATCAGCCCCAGCATTTT. Its protein is CSARGVGSNQPQHF.

This clonotype was seen at least ten times. The V call is TRBV7-9, the J call TRBJ2-5, with 7 bases fitting TRBD2. The CDR3 covers 15 residues. Germline-derived CDR1 and CDR2 are SEHNR and FQNEAQ (reference sequence). With 4 bases clipped from V and 5 bases from J, the junction kept 10 bases outside the gene matches. CDR3 in DNA: TGTGCCAGCAGCTCTGTGAGCGGGAAAACGGAGACCCAGTACTTC. Translation gives CASSSVSGKTETQYF. Filled out from reference TRBV7-9 and TRBJ2-5, the complete variable domain reads DTGVSQNPRHKITKRGQNVTFRCDPISEHNRLYWYRQTLGQGPEFLTYFQNEAQLEKSRLLSDRFSAERPKGSFSTLEIQRTEQGDSAMYLCASSSVSGKTETQYFGPGTRLLVL.

The sample holds a few counts of this clonotype. The V gene is TRBV29-1, the J gene TRBJ2-7; 11 bases fit TRBD1. CDR1 and CDR2 (germline): SQVTM, ANQGSEA. V was clipped by 6 bases and J by 2 bases; unmatched bases: 0. The CDR3 is made up of 12 amino acids. The CDR3 spells CSVGQGAYEQYF. The CDR3 nucleotides are TGCAGCGTGGGACAGGGGGCCTACGAGCAGTACTTC.

This clonotype was counted only a few times. The chain couples TRBV20-1 to TRBJ2-1, with 11 bases lining up with TRBD1. Germline CDR1 reads DFQATT; CDR2 reads SNEGSKA (reference sequence). The junction had 4 bases not matched to a gene; V was cut back by 6 bases and J by 6 bases. The CDR3 length is 13 residues. The CDR3 protein is CSAGGTGGNEQFF. The CDR3, as DNA: TGCAGTGCGGGGGGGACAGGGGGCAATGAGCAGTTCTTC.

The chain couples TRBV20-1 to TRBJ2-7; D is uncertain. The last part of the DNA fits TRBJ2-5 better; the J call may be wrong. Germline V CDR1 and CDR2: DFQATT, SNEGSKA (reference sequence). The CDR3 consists of 12 residues. In nucleotides, the CDR3 is TGCAGTGGCCTCCAGGAACTGGAGACCCAGTACTTC. Its protein product is CSGLQELETQYF.

The chain carries TRBV7-2 and TRBJ2-1; D not resolved. Looked up from germline, CDR1 is SGHTA and CDR2 is FQGNSA. The length of the CDR3 is 14 residues. V shed 5 bases and J shed 6 bases, with 14 bases lying between them. The CDR3 protein is CASSLDVHRNEQFF. The CDR3 coding sequence is TGTGCCAGCAGCCTCGATGTGCACCGCAATGAGCAGTTCTTC.

The rearrangement uses TRBV28 and TRBJ2-7, with a possible D match to TRBD1 (6 bases). V was clipped by 7 bases and J by 4 bases, with 20 bases between them. The CDR3 is 15 amino acids. Germline V gives CDR1 MDHEN, CDR2 SYDVKM. The CDR3 is CASTSMAGRGYEQYF. The CDR3 DNA is TGTGCCAGCACTTCCATGGCCGGCAGGGGATACGAGCAGTACTTC.

The chain combines TRBV28 with TRBJ1-1; a weak D match, TRBD1 (6 bases). The CDR3 totals 13 residues. The germline V gene has CDR1 MDHEN and CDR2 SYDVKM. Trimming shortened V by 7 bases and J by 4 bases, and 13 bases separated the two germline ends. CDR3 sequence: CASTGQLATEAFF. The CDR3 DNA follows: TGTGCCAGCACTGGACAGTTAGCCACTGAAGCTTTCTTT.

The CDR3 here is CASKQEEKLFF. CDR3 in DNA: TGTGCCAGCAAGCAAGAGGAAAAACTGTTTTTT. This rearrangement joins TRBV27 to TRBJ1-4, with D uncertain. V dropped 7 bases and J dropped 8 bases, with 8 bases sitting between them. Looked up from germline, CDR1 is MNHEY and CDR2 is SMNVEV (reference sequence). This CDR3 has 11 amino acids.

This clonotype was observed a few times. The rearrangement links TRBV12-3 or TRBV12-4 to TRBJ2-1, with 8 bases identical to TRBD1. Germline trimming cut 7 bases from V and 5 bases from J; bases unmatched to any gene: 10. CDR3 length equals 15 residues. The CDR3: CASTSPGQDNNEQFF. Here the CDR3 DNA reads TGTGCCAGCACCAGTCCGGGACAGGATAACAATGAGCAGTTCTTC.

This clonotype was counted between two and nine times. The rearrangement uses TRBV28 and TRBJ1-2; D ambiguous. The CDR3 sequence is 14 residues long. The germline V and J ends were trimmed by 2 bases and 10 bases, with 17 bases remaining between them. Germline values: CDR1 MDHEN, CDR2 SYDVKM. CDR3 sequence (DNA): TGTGCCAGCAGTTTAAGCGGGCAGGAGGCAATCTACACCTTC. Amino acid sequence: CASSLSGQEAIYTF.

This clonotype was detected a few times. This chain connects TRBV15 to TRBJ2-3; D remains unclear. V lost 0 bases, J lost 6 bases, and 10 bases lay in between. The CDR3 is made up of 14 amino acids. Germline assignment: CDR1 LNHNV and CDR2 YYDKDF (reference sequence). CDR3 sequence: CATSRDSNVDTQYF. In nucleotides, the CDR3 is TGTGCCACCAGCAGAGATAGTAATGTGGATACGCAGTATTTT.

This clonotype was counted ten times or more. This chain joins TRBV7-3 and TRBJ2-1, with TRBD2 identical over 7 bases. CDR3 length equals 14 residues. Unmatched junction bases numbered 4, after V lost 5 bases and J lost 3 bases. Germline CDR1 and CDR2: SGHTA and FQGTGA. The CDR3 reads CASSERGSYNEQFF. DNA for the CDR3: TGTGCCAGCAGCGAGCGCGGGAGCTACAATGAGCAGTTCTTC.

This clonotype was found a few times. The chain recombines TRBV28 with TRBJ2-1; 11 positions agree with TRBD2. Per germline, CDR1 MDHEN and CDR2 SYDVKM. Germline trimming cut 3 bases from V and 6 bases from J; bases unmatched to any gene: 7. There are 16 residues in the CDR3. The CDR3 reads CASSFISGRAGNEQFF. Here the CDR3 DNA reads TGTGCCAGCAGTTTCATTAGCGGGAGGGCCGGCAATGAGCAGTTCTTC.

The J gene is TRBJ2-5, the V gene TRBV29-1; 11 bases are a match to TRBD2. Trimming took 4 bases from V and 0 from J; bases not matched to a gene: 4. Per germline, CDR1 SQVTM and CDR2 ANQGSEA. This CDR3 contains 15 residues. The CDR3 DNA sequence: TGCAGCGTTGCTCCTAGCGGGGGGTACCAAGAGACCCAGTACTTC. Translated, it gives CSVAPSGGYQETQYF.

This clonotype has only one observation. The V and J genes are TRBV29-1 and TRBJ2-3; 9 positions match TRBD1. This CDR3 comprises 13 residues. Germline values: CDR1 SQVTM, CDR2 ANQGSEA. V lost 6 bases to trimming and J lost 6 bases; unmatched junction nucleotides: 7. The CDR3 DNA follows: TGCAGCGTCCGGGACAGGGTGGGGGATACGCAGTATTTT. Translating gives CSVRDRVGDTQYF.

CDR3: CSATESTGSSYEQYF. DNA of the CDR3: TGCAGTGCTACCGAATCGACAGGCAGCTCCTACGAGCAGTACTTC. The chain links TRBV20-1 to TRBJ2-7; D may be TRBD1 (6 bases). V lost 4 bases, J lost 0 bases, and 16 bases lay in between. The CDR3 totals 15 residues. CDR1 DFQATT and CDR2 SNEGSKA come from the germline V gene (reference sequence).

This clonotype has more than one count but fewer than ten. The chain links TRBV7-2 to TRBJ2-7; the D gene is possibly TRBD2 (5 bases). The V end was cut by 5 bases, the J end by 2 bases, with 28 bases between. The CDR3 has 19 residues. CDR1 and CDR2 (germline): SGHTA, FQGNSA. CDR3 DNA: TGTGCCAGCAGCCGGAACTTGGGCGGGCCAACCCAAACCACCTACGAGCAGTACTTC. As protein: CASSRNLGGPTQTTYEQYF.

The CDR3 loop is CASRVAGGQDYEQYF. CDR3 bases: TGTGCCAGCAGAGTAGCGGGAGGGCAGGACTACGAGCAGTACTTC. V is TRBV6-1 and J is TRBJ2-7, with 11 bases that match TRBD2. Germline CDR1 MNHNS, CDR2 SASEGT. The CDR3 extends over 15 amino acids. Germline trimming cut 6 bases from V and 3 bases from J; bases unmatched to any gene: 7.